Sequencing of this TCR beta chain was carried out in a study of cytomegalovirus exposure and HLA in healthy donors. Study-wide results and caveats: A prior analysis recorded that most TCR beta V segments were productive about 87% or about 30% of the time. Presence/absence analyses supposed approximately even sequencing depth among donors. The study put 150 to 200 TCR beta chains on its list as cytomegalovirus-associated.

The PCR was carried out with 60 Vbeta primers and 13 Jbeta primers. Methods used by the authors: In a later analysis, the count reached tens of millions of unique TCR beta chains, with 10 million to 11 million shared. Repertoires were generated with immunoSEQ multiplex PCR, while TCRdb's copy carries only in-frame clones and drops some. D and trimming come from the DNA, and the V and J calls and clone size come from that table. Among some 82,000 clones, 84% were seen once, and the ten largest hold roughly 2.4%. Germline CDR1 reads SGHNT; CDR2 reads YYREEE (reference sequence). The CDR3 has 17 amino acids. V lost 4 bases and J lost 5; bases outside the gene matches: 12. This clone is a singleton in its sample. Its target is unknown.

The source of this sequence is a woman aged 45 to 65 in good health and CMV-seronegative. This chain joins TRBV5-4 and TRBJ2-5; TRBD2 aligns across 12 bases. The source material was PBMCs. The CDR3 DNA sequence: TGTGCCAGCAGCGCGCTGGTTCTAGCGGGGGGGCCGGAGACCCAGTACTTC. Translated: CASSALVLAGGPETQYF. Full variable domain (missing parts from reference TRBV5-4 and TRBJ2-5): ETGVTQSPTHLIKTRGQQVTLRCSSQSGHNTVSWYQQALGQGPQFIFQYYREEENGRGNFPPRFSGLQFPNYSSELNVNALELDDSALYLCASSALVLAGGPETQYFGPGTRLLVL.